One and the same sample provided the 28 T cell receptor beta chains below, sequenced in a study of regulatory T cells in long-lasting Graves disease (dated by TCRdb to the early 2020s). Interpreted using the paper, the time point label stands for: persistent/refractory GD, antithyroid drugs over 5 years with positive TRAb. For both TCR sequencing and RNA sequencing, RNA was extracted from PBMCs using TRIzol. Library preparation used multiplex PCR. TCRdb lists the instrument as Illumina HiSeq 4000. To build TCR beta libraries, CDR3 regions were amplified by Arm-PCR using iRepertoire HTBI primers. Clones were called with MiXCR by TCRdb after fastp trimmed the public reads at Q25, and only in-frame beta chains were retained. CDR3 protein duplicates are merged, each entry listing the most common genes and DNA. The sample table records approximately 360,000 distinct CDR3 sequences; 23% of these occur just once. Under 35% of the sample is taken by the ten largest.

The material sequenced was peripheral blood mononuclear cells (PBMCs), taken when the disease was refractory, from a patient treated with antithyroid drugs. All receptors derive from a middle-aged woman with Graves disease. Donor details come from another sample of the same person, matched by shared clones.

Many counts were recorded for this clonotype. J is TRBJ1-2 and V is TRBV28, with D perhaps TRBD1 (5 bases). This CDR3 is built from 14 residues. Germline values: CDR1 MDHEN, CDR2 SYDVKM. Trimming took off 6 bases at V and 4 bases at J, with 15 bases between the two ends. CDR3 sequence: CASSLVGVGYGYTF. The CDR3 nucleotides are TGTGCCAGCAGCTTAGTGGGGGTAGGCTATGGCTACACCTTC.

This clonotype occurred a few times. The V call is TRBV12-3 or TRBV12-4, the J call TRBJ2-7, with D perhaps TRBD1 or TRBD2 (6 bases each). This CDR3 has 14 amino acids. Trimming stripped 3 bases from V and 3 bases from J, with 12 bases between. The CDR3 spells CASSFGGHYYEQYF. The CDR3 nucleotides read TGTGCCAGCAGTTTTGGGGGGCACTACTACGAGCAGTACTTC.

This rearrangement joins TRBV29-1 to TRBJ2-1; D is unclear. The germline CDR1 and CDR2 sequences are SQVTM and ANQGSEA. V was pared by 3 bases and J by 9 bases, with 15 bases between. The CDR3 totals 13 residues. CDR3 residues: CSVEGLDIAEQFF. CDR3 bases: TGCAGCGTTGAGGGCCTCGATATTGCTGAGCAGTTCTTC.

The chain recombines TRBV2 with TRBJ2-7; 7 positions agree with TRBD1. Unmatched junction bases numbered 9, after V lost 8 bases and J lost 2 bases. This CDR3 is built from 14 residues. From germline, CDR1 is SNHLY and CDR2 FYNNEI. The CDR3 reads CASGGTGDPYEQYF. CDR3 DNA: TGTGCCAGCGGTGGAACAGGGGACCCCTACGAGCAGTACTTC.

V gene TRBV12-3 or TRBV12-4 combines with J gene TRBJ1-1; no definite D call. V lost 3 bases, J lost 0 bases, and 5 bases lay in between. This CDR3 comprises 13 residues. The CDR3 DNA is TGTGCCAGCAGTTTTATGTTGAACACTGAAGCTTTCTTT. Protein sequence: CASSFMLNTEAFF.

V and J are TRBV2 and TRBJ2-1; a weak D match, TRBD2 (6 bases). The germline V gene has CDR1 SNHLY and CDR2 FYNNEI. The CDR3 is 12 residues long. V lost 5 bases and J 10 bases, leaving 12 bases between the germline ends. The CDR3 bases are TGTGCCAGCAGTTTCGGGCTAGCGGAGCAGTTCTTC. Encoded protein: CASSFGLAEQFF.

This clonotype appeared a few times. The rearrangement links TRBV28 to TRBJ1-1, with D uncertain. The germline gives CDR1 MDHEN, CDR2 SYDVKM. Trimming shortened V by 7 bases and J by 1 base, and 22 bases separated the two germline ends. This CDR3 region has 17 residues. CDR3 sequence (DNA): TGTGCCAGCAACCCTCTCCGGGTCCCAGGAGAGAACACTGAAGCTTTCTTT. It encodes CASNPLRVPGENTEAFF.

The chain joins TRBV6-1 to TRBJ1-1; no clear D gene. The V and J ends lost 5 bases and 1 base respectively, with 14 bases between them. Germline V gene lookup returns CDR1 MNHNS and CDR2 SASEGT. The CDR3 sequence is 15 residues long. The CDR3 region is CASSRRFGRNTEAFF. CDR3 DNA sequence: TGTGCCAGCAGTCGAAGGTTCGGTAGGAACACTGAAGCTTTCTTT.

This clonotype was found many times. The chain is built from TRBV28 and TRBJ1-6; D gene ambiguous. From germline, CDR1 is MDHEN and CDR2 SYDVKM. V shed 6 bases and J shed 9 bases, with 9 bases lying between them. The CDR3 extends over 12 amino acids. The CDR3 nucleotides are TGTGCCAGCAGGGACTACTCTTCACCCCTCCACTTT. Protein: CASRDYSSPLHF.

The V call is TRBV7-9, the J call TRBJ2-5, with D unresolved. The CDR3 length is 14 residues. From germline, CDR1 is SEHNR and CDR2 FQNEAQ (reference sequence). V was trimmed by 1 base and J by 4 bases, leaving 10 bases between them. The CDR3 sequence is CASSLVLGGETQYF. The CDR3 bases are TGTGCCAGCAGCTTAGTTTTAGGCGGAGAGACCCAGTACTTC.

The CDR3 protein is CASSLTRGDEQFF. The CDR3 DNA is TGTGCCAGCAGCTTAACCAGGGGCGATGAGCAGTTCTTC. The chain is built from TRBV7-8 and TRBJ2-1; the D gene is possibly TRBD1 (6 bases). V lost 2 bases and J lost 8, with 10 bases in between. The length of the CDR3 is 13 residues. Germline V lookup: CDR1 SGHVS, CDR2 FQNEAQ.

The chain combines TRBV7-2 with TRBJ2-7, with 8 bases matching TRBD2. The junction had 8 bases not matched to a gene; V was cut back by 3 bases and J by 1 base. This CDR3 has 16 residues. CDR1 is SGHTA and CDR2 is FQGNSA in the germline V gene. This chain's CDR3 is CASSFISAGGSYEQYF. Written as DNA, the CDR3 is TGTGCCAGCAGCTTCATTTCGGCGGGAGGTTCCTACGAGCAGTACTTC.

This clonotype came up many times. This sequence joins TRBV6-1 and TRBJ2-7, with TRBD2 matching 7 bases. The J segment lost 0 bases and the V segment lost 5 bases, leaving 4 bases of the junction unmatched. The length of the CDR3 is 14 residues. Germline assignment: CDR1 MNHNS and CDR2 SASEGT. CDR3 coding DNA: TGTGCCAGCAGTAGCCAGCGGGGCTCCTACGAGCAGTACTTC. Protein product: CASSSQRGSYEQYF.

This clonotype came up a few times. The rearrangement links TRBV19 to TRBJ2-5; 7 positions agree with TRBD1. Germline values: CDR1 LNHDA, CDR2 SQIVND (reference sequence). Germline trimming cut 7 bases from V and 10 bases from J; bases unmatched to any gene: 21. The CDR3 is 16 amino acids. CDR3 region: CASTPSGTVPPNDQYF. The CDR3 DNA reads TGTGCCAGTACTCCCTCCGGGACAGTTCCCCCCAATGACCAGTACTTC.

This clonotype was recorded at least ten times. This chain uses TRBV6-1 with TRBJ1-1; D is perhaps TRBD1 (6 bases). V was trimmed by 6 bases and J by 4 bases, leaving 18 bases between them. This CDR3 is 15 amino acids long. Germline V CDR1 and CDR2: MNHNS, SASEGT. The CDR3 loop is CASSAGGGWATEAFF. The CDR3 region has the DNA TGTGCCAGCAGCGCTGGGGGGGGCTGGGCCACTGAAGCTTTCTTT.

This clonotype turned up a few times. The chain recombines TRBV15 with TRBJ1-4; 7 nucleotides align to TRBD1. J was trimmed by 7 bases and V by 8 bases; bases with no gene match: 4. The CDR3 covers 12 residues. Germline CDR1 reads LNHNV; CDR2 reads YYDKDF (reference sequence). Written as DNA, the CDR3 is TGTGCCACCCGACAGGGAGGTGAAAAACTGTTTTTT. Protein: CATRQGGEKLFF.

Concerning this clonotype: A junction boundary mismatches the germline segment, possibly from a read error. This chain uses TRBV19 with TRBJ1-5; D gene ambiguous. The CDR3 has 12 residues. The germline V gene encodes CDR1 LNHDA and CDR2 SQIVND (reference sequence). The CDR3, as DNA: TGTGCCAGTAATATAGGGCTTCAGCCCCAGCATTTT. This gives the protein CASNIGLQPQHF.

The sample holds many counts of this clonotype. The chain couples TRBV11-2 to TRBJ2-5; possible D gene TRBD2, 6 bases. This CDR3 is 13 amino acids long. Germline V gene data show CDR1 as SGHAT and CDR2 as FQNNGV. With 1 base removed from V and 5 bases from J, the gap between germline ends came to 8 bases. The CDR3 DNA reads TGTGCCAGCAGCTTAGCGGGAGACGAGACCCAGTACTTC. This sequence encodes CASSLAGDETQYF.

The gene calls are TRBV6-1 and TRBJ2-2; possible D gene TRBD1, 6 bases. Germline CDR1 reads MNHNS; CDR2 reads SASEGT. Deletions cut 6 bases from V and 2 bases from J, with 19 bases between. The CDR3 covers 17 residues. The CDR3 loop is CASSKTNTGYNTGELFF. CDR3 in DNA: TGTGCCAGCAGCAAAACCAATACAGGGTATAACACCGGGGAGCTGTTTTTT.

This clonotype was counted only a few times. The J gene is TRBJ2-3, the V gene TRBV2; D might be TRBD1 (6 bases). The ends were cut back, 7 bases at V and 4 bases at J, with 15 bases in the middle. The CDR3 runs to 14 residues. Germline-derived CDR1 and CDR2 are SNHLY and FYNNEI. This chain's CDR3 is CASNKDRYPDTQYF. CDR3 coding DNA: TGTGCCAGCAATAAAGACAGGTACCCAGATACGCAGTATTTT.

The rearrangement uses TRBV20-1 and TRBJ2-2; 9 bases map to TRBD1. V shed 1 base and J 6 bases; nucleotides not matched to a gene: 9. The CDR3 is made up of 16 amino acids. Germline V gene sequence: CDR1 DFQATT, CDR2 SNEGSKA (reference sequence). In DNA, the CDR3 is TGCAGTGCTAGAGTACAGGGGGCGCCGAGGGCCGGGGAGCTGTTTTTT. Its translation: CSARVQGAPRAGELFF.

In this sample, this clonotype turned up many times. This rearrangement joins TRBV2 to TRBJ2-7; possibly TRBD2 for D (5 bases). This CDR3 is 15 amino acids long. From germline, CDR1 is SNHLY and CDR2 FYNNEI. V lost 6 bases and J lost 0, with 15 bases in between. CDR3: CASSPMDWSSYEQYF. The CDR3 DNA reads TGTGCCAGCAGCCCAATGGACTGGAGCTCCTACGAGCAGTACTTC.

This clonotype was observed at least ten times. The chain uses TRBV24-1 and TRBJ2-2, with D tentatively TRBD1 or TRBD2 (6 bases each). The CDR3 runs to 15 residues. The germline V and J ends were trimmed by 3 bases and 6 bases, with 13 bases remaining between them. Germline loops: CDR1 KGHDR, CDR2 SFDVKD. The CDR3 reads CATSDPGAESGELFF. The CDR3 coding sequence is TGTGCCACCAGTGATCCGGGGGCGGAATCCGGGGAGCTGTTTTTT.

This clonotype was detected ten times or more. The chain links TRBV2 to TRBJ2-7; no clear D gene. CDR3 length: 14 residues. V shed 6 bases and J shed 5 bases, with 17 bases lying between them. Per the germline V gene, CDR1 is SNHLY and CDR2 is FYNNEI. In DNA, the CDR3 is TGTGCCAGCAGCATTTTCGGTAGCCATAACGAGCAGTACTTC. Translating it yields CASSIFGSHNEQYF.

In its sample, this clonotype was seen many times. The chain combines TRBV28 with TRBJ2-5; 8 bases align to TRBD1. This CDR3 contains 14 residues. The J segment lost 4 bases and the V segment lost 4 bases, leaving 5 bases of the junction unmatched. From germline, CDR1 is MDHEN and CDR2 SYDVKM. The CDR3 coding sequence is TGTGCCAGCAGTTCCGGGACAGGTAGAGAGACCCAGTACTTC. It yields the protein CASSSGTGRETQYF.

This clonotype occurred many times. The rearrangement links TRBV28 to TRBJ2-7, with 13 bases fitting TRBD2. The CDR3 totals 15 residues. Germline trimming cut 5 bases from V and 4 bases from J; bases unmatched to any gene: 5. Germline CDR1 is MDHEN and CDR2 is SYDVKM. CDR3 DNA sequence: TGTGCCAGCAGTGGGGGGACTAGCGGGACGTACGAGCAGTACTTC. It codes for CASSGGTSGTYEQYF.

This clonotype was recorded at least ten times. The chain uses TRBV28 and TRBJ2-2; no clear D gene. V dropped 4 bases and J dropped 6 bases, with 6 bases sitting between them. This CDR3 comprises 12 residues. Germline loops: CDR1 MDHEN, CDR2 SYDVKM. The CDR3 sequence is CASSSRPGELFF. The CDR3 nucleotides are TGTGCCAGCAGTTCTAGGCCCGGGGAGCTGTTTTTT. Full variable domain (missing parts from reference TRBV28 and TRBJ2-2): DVKVTQSSRYLVKRTGEKVFLECVQDMDHENMFWYRQDPGLGLRLIYFSYDVKMKEKGDIPEGYSVSREKKERFSLILESASTNQTSMYLCASSSRPGELFFGEGSRLTVL.

This clonotype was counted many times. This chain links TRBV7-3 with TRBJ1-6; no clear D. V dropped 5 bases and J dropped 4 bases, with 6 bases sitting between them. This CDR3 is 13 amino acids long. Germline CDR1 SGHTA, CDR2 FQGTGA. This CDR3 reads CASSPTYNSPLHF. DNA for the CDR3: TGTGCCAGCAGCCCGACATATAATTCACCCCTCCACTTT.